Described below is a single T cell receptor (beta chain) sequence and its context. Its recognized antigen is unknown. No quality values exist for individual bases; no much larger clone is one base distant. The meaning of the sample's time point label: about 28 days (+/-7) after the second vaccine dose. AZD1222 recipients with second doses at about 4 weeks or about 12 weeks were pooled, because spike-specific TCR depth and breadth did not differ between schedules. Samples from vaccinated people were obtained from the UK trials COV001 and COV002, which included a single-blind randomized controlled phase 2/3 trial of AZD1222 (ChAdOx1 nCoV-19) in healthy adults. For TCRbeta chain sequencing, PBMC samples were collected from trial participants at day 0 and at day 28 after the second dose. The CDR3 regions of human TCRbeta chains were analyzed by immunosequencing. In the source study's methods: TCRs in the repertoires were compared against a reference library of SARS-CoV-2-specific TCRs that had been generated with the MIRA antigen-specificity platform. Breadth was defined as the fraction of unique TCRs that were SARS-CoV-2-associated, and depth was defined as the fraction of total T cells that were SARS-CoV-2-associated. Using the MIRA data, each spike-specific TCR was mapped to the spike region that the TCR reacts to and placed in a CD4 or CD8 class. Log10-transformed breadth and depth values were compared by one-way ANOVA with Sidak's multiple comparisons tests. TCRdb re-hosts the immuneACCESS table, in-frame sequences only. Its copies lack some clones; in the studies checked, an unresolved V gene accounts for under half of them, and the cause for the rest is not known. The D gene and trimming were derived from the DNA, and the V and J assignments and clone size from that table. For this sample the table gives some 120,000 clones, of which roughly nine tenths were detected only once. 1.6% of the sample lies in the top ten.

These data originate in a study of T cell responses to AZD1222 COVID-19 vaccine (dated by TCRdb to about 2021). Background on the whole study: TCR sequencing was performed for roughly 240 trial participants, of whom roughly 200 were given two doses of AZD1222 and around 25 were given two doses of MenACWY control vaccine. Trial participants were enrolled by age into subgroups of 18-55, 56-69 and 70-plus years, and around 150, 28 and 57 TCR-sequenced participants, respectively, were included in these subgroups.

Study-wide conclusions, independent of this receptor: Conclusions about previously exposed vaccinees are limited, since just a handful of AZD1222 recipients were seropositive for SARS-CoV-2 at baseline. Participants were mostly white British, with more females than males. The authors suggested clonal diversity may have been underestimated. In the small 56-69-year group, the increase in depth fell short of significance, most likely because of low power. A significant rise in spike-specific TCR breadth and depth was observed after two AZD1222 doses relative to day 0 and relative to MenACWY recipients. Vaccine-associated CD4 TCRs spanned the whole spike protein, with dominant responses in regions 160-218 and 743-854. Epitopes outside the regions mutated in the B.1.351 and B.1.1.7 variants were reportedly recognized by nearly half of the unique spike-specific TCRs. No day 14 peak-response samples were available, so repertoires were characterized only after the peak T cell response.

The CDR3 holds 15 amino acids from the cysteine to the phenylalanine. The DNA shown is the 45-base CDR3, in frame from base 1. The junction carries 8 bases between V and J, which are trimmed by 0 bases and 0 bases respectively. CDR1 and CDR2 are read off the germline V gene (reference sequence) as WNHNN and SYGVQD. Here the chain combines TRBV10-1 and TRBJ1-1; the D segment cannot be called with confidence. This receptor was identified in an adult who received the AZD1222 COVID-19 vaccine. Sequenced material: peripheral blood, taken 28 days after the second AZD1222 dose. The nucleotide sequence is TGCGCCAGCAGTGAGTCTGGGCCGATGAACACTGAAGCTTTCTTT. Its amino acids are CASSESGPMNTEAFF.